The next 23 T cell receptor beta chains were all read from a single sample in a study of memory CD4+ T cells and cytomegalovirus serostatus. The sort gate was single viable CD3+CD4+CD8-CD45RO+ cells for memory CD4+ T cells. Only in-frame clones appear in the TCRdb table, and some are missing; sequencing was by immunoSEQ multiplex PCR. The data contain about 57,000 clones, over 75% of them singletons. The sequenced sample was memory CD4+ T cells from blood. The receptors shown here come from an adult in good health and CMV-seronegative.

The chain recombines TRBV6-5 with TRBJ1-2; TRBD1 aligns across 8 bases. Per germline, CDR1 MNHEY and CDR2 SVGAGI. V trimming: 6 bases; J trimming: 1 base; junction bases outside the gene matches: 7. This CDR3 contains 15 residues. The CDR3 DNA reads TGTGCCAGCAGGACAGGACAGGGAGGTAACTATGGCTACACCTTC. This codes for CASRTGQGGNYGYTF.

The rearrangement links TRBV10-1 to TRBJ2-5, with D uncertain. There are 16 residues in the CDR3. The germline CDR1 and CDR2 sequences are WNHNN and SYGVQD (reference sequence). V gave up 2 bases and J gave up 5 bases, with 18 bases separating them. Here the CDR3 DNA reads TGCGCCAGCAGTGAGGGCTGGACGGGCCCTCGGGAGACCCAGTACTTC. It is translated as CASSEGWTGPRETQYF.

The chain links TRBV19 to TRBJ1-5; D perhaps matches TRBD1 (5 bases). The CDR3 contains 15 residues. V shed 0 bases and J shed 0 bases, with 6 bases lying between them. Germline-derived CDR1 and CDR2 are LNHDA and SQIVND (reference sequence). CDR3 DNA: TGTGCCAGTAGTATAGAGGGGACTAGCAATCAGCCCCAGCATTTT. Translated, it gives CASSIEGTSNQPQHF.

V and J are TRBV7-9 and TRBJ2-1; D uncertain. There are 10 residues in the CDR3. Trimming cost V 3 bases and J 9 bases, with 3 bases left between them. Germline assignment: CDR1 SEHNR and CDR2 FQNEAQ (reference sequence). For the CDR3, the DNA is TGTGCCAGCAGCTTTGGTGAGCAGTTCTTC. Amino acids: CASSFGEQFF.

This rearrangement joins TRBV7-8 to TRBJ2-7, with D unclear. The CDR3 runs 14 residues. Deletions cut 7 bases from V and 0 bases from J, with 13 bases between. The germline V gene encodes CDR1 SGHVS and CDR2 FQNEAQ. CDR3 amino acids: CASINGSNSYEQYF. CDR3 sequence (DNA): TGTGCCAGCATTAATGGCAGCAACTCCTACGAGCAGTACTTC.

This chain links TRBV5-4 with TRBJ1-2; 11 nucleotides align to TRBD1. This CDR3 is built from 14 residues. Germline CDR1 is SGHNT and CDR2 is YYREEE (reference sequence). V was clipped by 6 bases and J by 5 bases; unmatched bases: 6. The CDR3 sequence: CASNEGQGAYGYTF. The CDR3 DNA is TGTGCCAGCAACGAAGGACAGGGGGCGTATGGCTACACCTTC.

The V and J genes are TRBV19 and TRBJ1-5; D is uncertain. Germline V gene data show CDR1 as LNHDA and CDR2 as SQIVND (reference sequence). The germline V and J ends were trimmed by 0 bases and 4 bases, with 13 bases remaining between them. This CDR3 is 16 amino acids long. CDR3 residues: CASSIEVGNGNQPQHF. In nucleotides, the CDR3 is TGTGCCAGTAGTATAGAGGTCGGGAATGGGAATCAGCCCCAGCATTTT.

The chain has TRBV5-1 and TRBJ1-2; D might be TRBD1 (5 bases). This CDR3 is 14 amino acids long. V was clipped by 5 bases and J by 2 bases, with 13 bases between them. Germline V gene sequence: CDR1 SGHRS, CDR2 YFSETQ. As DNA, the CDR3 is TGCGCCAGCAGGGAGGGGAGAGGGAACTATGGCTACACCTTC. It translates to CASREGRGNYGYTF.

The V and J genes are TRBV19 and TRBJ1-4; weak D call: TRBD1 (5 bases). The V end lost 4 bases, the J end lost 5 bases, and 14 bases lay between the germline ends. The CDR3 is 15 amino acids. Germline CDR1 and CDR2: LNHDA and SQIVND (reference sequence). The CDR3 region has the DNA TGTGCCAGTAGTACCCCGAAGGGGTCGAATGAAAAACTGTTTTTT. This translates into CASSTPKGSNEKLFF.

The V call is TRBV6-5, the J call TRBJ1-5; the D is unclear. Trimming cost V 4 bases and J 2 bases, with 12 bases left between them. CDR3 length: 15 amino acids. The V gene's germline CDR1 is MNHEY and CDR2 SVGAGI. CDR3 nucleotide sequence: TGTGCCAGCAGTTTGGGAGGGATGGGCAATCAGCCCCAGCATTTT. Translating it yields CASSLGGMGNQPQHF.

This chain connects TRBV4-1 to TRBJ1-5, with D hard to call. Germline-derived CDR1 and CDR2 are MGHRA and YSYEKL. V was cut by 0 bases and J by 6 bases, with 12 bases left in between. The CDR3 loop spans 15 amino acids. CDR3 residues: CASSQEVRGGQPQHF. The CDR3 region has the DNA TGCGCCAGCAGCCAAGAGGTACGTGGAGGTCAGCCCCAGCATTTT.

CDR3 sequence (DNA): TGTGCCAGCAGTTTACTATCCAGGGGTGGCTACACCTTC. Residues: CASSLLSRGGYTF. This chain uses TRBV28 with TRBJ1-2; the D gene is possibly TRBD1 (6 bases). The germline CDR1 and CDR2 sequences are MDHEN and SYDVKM. V lost 2 bases to trimming and J lost 7 bases, with 11 bases between them. The length of the CDR3 is 13 residues.

The chain uses TRBV6-5 and TRBJ1-5, with D perhaps matching TRBD1 (6 bases). Germline-derived CDR1 and CDR2 are MNHEY and SVGAGI. The CDR3 contains 15 residues. V shed 7 bases and J shed 0 bases, with 13 bases lying between them. The CDR3 DNA sequence: TGTGCCAGCATCCCTGGACAGTATAGCAATCAGCCCCAGCATTTT. Amino acids: CASIPGQYSNQPQHF.

The gene calls are TRBV29-1 and TRBJ2-3, with D possibly being TRBD1 (7 bases). V shed 3 bases and J shed 5 bases, with 12 bases lying between them. Germline-derived CDR1 and CDR2 are SQVTM and ANQGSEA. The CDR3 covers 13 residues. For the CDR3, the DNA is TGCAGCGTTGAGGAGGGGGCCGGAGATACGCAGTATTTT. Translating it yields CSVEEGAGDTQYF.

The chain joins TRBV7-2 to TRBJ2-6; the D gene is possibly TRBD1 (6 bases). Germline assignment: CDR1 SGHTA and CDR2 FQGNSA. The CDR3 totals 15 residues. Trimming cost V 6 bases and J 3 bases, with 12 bases left between them. For the CDR3, the DNA is TGTGCCAGCAGTAAACAGGGTGGTGGGGCCAACGTCCTGACTTTC. Its protein product is CASSKQGGGANVLTF.

The chain has TRBV4-2 and TRBJ2-7; D is tentatively TRBD1 or TRBD2 (5 bases each). From germline, CDR1 is LGHNA and CDR2 YNFKEQ. CDR3 length: 16 amino acids. Between the trimmed V and J ends, which lost 0 bases and 1 base, there was a span of 13 bases. The CDR3 coding sequence is TGTGCCAGCAGCCAAGATGTCAGGGAGTGGTCCTACGAGCAGTACTTC. It is translated as CASSQDVREWSYEQYF.

J is TRBJ2-7 and V is TRBV6-6, with 9 bases fitting TRBD1. The CDR3 has 14 residues. V trimming: 5 bases; J trimming: 3 bases; junction bases outside the gene matches: 5. Germline CDR1 is MNHNY and CDR2 is SVGAGI (reference sequence). CDR3 in DNA: TGTGCCAGCAGTGCCCGGGACAGGGACTACGAGCAGTACTTC. It codes for CASSARDRDYEQYF.

The rearrangement joins TRBV2 to TRBJ2-5; 7 bases match TRBD1. The germline gives CDR1 SNHLY, CDR2 FYNNEI. The ends lost 4 bases at V and 5 bases at J; junction bases unmatched: 16. The CDR3 spans 17 residues. The CDR3 region has the DNA TGTGCCAGCAGTGCCTTAGGTAGGACAGGATCTAGGGAGACCCAGTACTTC. This encodes CASSALGRTGSRETQYF.

This chain joins TRBV2 and TRBJ2-2; 8 bases agree with TRBD1. There are 15 residues in the CDR3. V shed 5 bases, J shed 5 bases, and the junction held 7 bases outside the gene matches. CDR1 SNHLY and CDR2 FYNNEI come from the germline V gene. The CDR3: CASSLDRAETGELFF. For the CDR3, the DNA is TGTGCCAGCAGTCTGGACAGGGCAGAGACCGGGGAGCTGTTTTTT.

J is TRBJ2-4 and V is TRBV28; the D gene is possibly TRBD1 (6 bases). CDR3 size: 15 residues. CDR1 is MDHEN and CDR2 is SYDVKM in the germline V gene. Trimming pared 5 bases from V and 1 base from J, leaving 12 bases between. CDR3: CASSVPGAAKNIQYF. The CDR3 DNA reads as TGTGCCAGCAGTGTTCCAGGGGCGGCCAAAAACATTCAGTACTTC.

The rearrangement uses TRBV28 and TRBJ2-2; D not certain. The CDR3 totals 13 residues. Per the germline V gene, CDR1 is MDHEN and CDR2 is SYDVKM. Between the trimmed V and J ends, which lost 7 bases and 1 base, there was a span of 7 bases. The DNA of the CDR3 is TGTGCCAGCACAGCGCAGAACACCGGGGAGCTGTTTTTT. This sequence encodes CASTAQNTGELFF. Variable domain in full (rest from reference TRBV28 and TRBJ2-2): DVKVTQSSRYLVKRTGEKVFLECVQDMDHENMFWYRQDPGLGLRLIYFSYDVKMKEKGDIPEGYSVSREKKERFSLILESASTNQTSMYLCASTAQNTGELFFGEGSRLTVL.

The chain is built from TRBV4-2 and TRBJ1-4; TRBD1 is a possible D gene (5 bases). The germline gives CDR1 LGHNA, CDR2 YNFKEQ. This CDR3 region has 14 residues. V lost 3 bases to trimming and J lost 7 bases, with 12 bases between them. The CDR3, as DNA: TGTGCCAGCAGCCAGGGGACGGTGACTGAAAAACTGTTTTTT. It codes for CASSQGTVTEKLFF.

This clone was detected only once. The V call is TRBV5-1, the J call TRBJ2-3; D not certain. CDR3 length: 12 residues. Trimming removed 1 base at V and 4 bases at J, with 4 bases between. Germline V CDR1 and CDR2: SGHRS, YFSETQ. Here the CDR3 reads CASSLPSDTQYF. The CDR3 region has the DNA TGCGCCAGCAGCTTGCCTTCAGATACGCAGTATTTT.